These 26 T cell receptor beta chains were sequenced from one sample in a study of OX40 agonist ivuxolimab in advanced cancers. Sequenced by immunoSEQ multiplex PCR; TCRdb stores in-frame clones only, minus some. The sample lists roughly 63,000 clones, approximately 86% occurring once. The sample here was CD4+ or CD8+ T cells sorted from blood, taken in a trial of the OX40 agonist ivuxolimab. The receptors were sampled from an adult with an advanced solid tumor such as melanoma, head and neck, liver or kidney cancer.

This clone was detected once. The V gene is TRBV7-2, the J gene TRBJ2-5; possibly TRBD2 for D (5 bases). V lost 3 bases and J lost 1, with 9 bases in between. Germline V gene data show CDR1 as SGHTA and CDR2 as FQGNSA. CDR3 length: 14 amino acids. This chain's CDR3 is CASSFGGLQETQYF. DNA of the CDR3: TGTGCCAGCAGCTTTGGAGGTCTCCAAGAGACCCAGTACTTC.

V gene TRBV10-3 combines with J gene TRBJ2-7; no clear D. Trimming cost V 10 bases and J 3 bases, with 13 bases left between them. The germline V gene has CDR1 ENHRY and CDR2 SYGVKD. This CDR3 region has 12 residues. The CDR3: CANGPLLYEQYF. The CDR3 coding sequence is TGTGCCAACGGACCCCTTCTCTACGAGCAGTACTTC.

DNA for the CDR3: TGTGCCAGCGGAGCAGATACGCAGTATTTT. The encoded protein is CASGADTQYF. The rearrangement links TRBV2 to TRBJ2-3; D is unresolved. The CDR3 totals 10 residues. The V and J ends lost 8 bases and 4 bases respectively, with 4 bases between them. The germline CDR1 and CDR2 sequences are SNHLY and FYNNEI.

The V and J genes are TRBV5-1 and TRBJ2-1, with TRBD1 matching 7 bases. Looked up from germline, CDR1 is SGHRS and CDR2 is YFSETQ. The CDR3 is 15 amino acids. Germline trimming cut 3 bases from V and 1 base from J; bases unmatched to any gene: 4. CDR3 DNA sequence: TGCGCCAGCAGCTCAGACAGGGCGTCCTACAATGAGCAGTTCTTC. It codes for CASSSDRASYNEQFF.

J is TRBJ2-7 and V is TRBV28; tentative D call: TRBD1 (5 bases). V was clipped by 5 bases and J by 5 bases, with 13 bases between them. The length of the CDR3 is 13 residues. Germline loops: CDR1 MDHEN, CDR2 SYDVKM. Here the CDR3 DNA reads TGTGCCAGCAGTCTAGGGCCAGGGAACGAGCAGTACTTC. This sequence encodes CASSLGPGNEQYF.

This clone was seen more than once but under ten times. The rearrangement joins TRBV7-9 to TRBJ2-7; 11 positions agree with TRBD1. Germline CDR1 reads SEHNR; CDR2 reads FQNEAQ (reference sequence). V shed 4 bases and J 5 bases; nucleotides not matched to a gene: 4. The CDR3 is 14 amino acids. In DNA, the CDR3 is TGTGCCAGCAGCTCCCGGACAGGGGGCAACGAGCAGTACTTC. Amino acid sequence: CASSSRTGGNEQYF. Full variable domain (rest looked up from reference TRBV7-9 and TRBJ2-7): DTGVSQNPRHKITKRGQNVTFRCDPISEHNRLYWYRQTLGQGPEFLTYFQNEAQLEKSRLLSDRFSAERPKGSFSTLEIQRTEQGDSAMYLCASSSRTGGNEQYFGPGTRLTVT.

The rearrangement joins TRBV14 to TRBJ2-1, with TRBD2 matching over 8 bases. V lost 0 bases and J lost 9; bases outside the gene matches: 10. This CDR3 is 16 amino acids long. In germline, CDR1 is SGHDN, CDR2 FVKESK. The CDR3 spells CASSQEGWRGAGEQFF. The CDR3 coding sequence is TGTGCCAGCAGCCAAGAGGGGTGGCGGGGGGCCGGTGAGCAGTTCTTC.

The chain couples TRBV5-6 to TRBJ2-7; 7 bases align to TRBD1. Unmatched junction bases numbered 3, after V lost 4 bases and J lost 2 bases. Germline values: CDR1 SGHDT, CDR2 YYEEEE. This CDR3 is 13 amino acids long. In DNA, the CDR3 is TGTGCCAGCAGCAGACAGGGTCCCTACGAGCAGTACTTC. Amino acids: CASSRQGPYEQYF.

The gene calls are TRBV2 and TRBJ2-5, with TRBD2 matching over 7 bases. The junction had 20 bases not matched to a gene; V was cut back by 8 bases and J by 2 bases. CDR3 length equals 18 residues. From germline, CDR1 is SNHLY and CDR2 FYNNEI. CDR3 region: CASARKFLADLSQETQYF. CDR3 DNA: TGTGCCAGCGCCCGAAAGTTTCTAGCGGACTTGTCACAAGAGACCCAGTACTTC.

The count of this clone is one. The chain employs TRBV5-8 and TRBJ2-1; tentatively, D is TRBD1 or TRBD2 (6 bases each). The length of the CDR3 is 15 residues. Per germline, CDR1 SGHTS and CDR2 YDEGEE. Trimming removed 2 bases from V and 4 bases from J, with 13 bases in between. CDR3 in DNA: TGTGCCAGCAGCTTAGTACGGGGGCGGTACAATGAGCAGTTCTTC. Its protein is CASSLVRGRYNEQFF.

The gene calls are TRBV30 and TRBJ2-5; 8 nucleotides match TRBD2. Germline-derived CDR1 and CDR2 are GTSNPN and SVGIG (reference sequence). CDR3 length equals 14 residues. Trimming at V came to 2 bases and at J to 2 bases, leaving 4 bases not matched to a gene. CDR3 amino acids: CAWSYGGAQETQYF. CDR3 sequence (DNA): TGTGCCTGGAGTTACGGGGGGGCTCAAGAGACCCAGTACTTC.

The CDR3 nucleotides are TGTGCCAGCTCACGAGATATGGCTAGTAGCTCCTACGAGCAGTACTTC. Its protein product is CASSRDMASSSYEQYF. The chain has TRBV18 and TRBJ2-7, with no clear D. The length of the CDR3 is 16 residues. The ends were cut back, 4 bases at V and 0 bases at J, with 16 bases in the middle. In germline, CDR1 is KGHSH, CDR2 LQKENI.

This clone appeared once. The chain joins TRBV27 to TRBJ1-1; the D is unclear. Germline values: CDR1 MNHEY, CDR2 SMNVEV (reference sequence). This CDR3 has 14 residues. V lost 5 bases and J lost 1, with 11 bases in between. For the CDR3, the DNA is TGTGCCAGCAGTCCCCCACAGAGGAACACTGAAGCTTTCTTT. Its translation is CASSPPQRNTEAFF.

CDR3 in amino acids: CASSFTGGQQETQYF. CDR3 in DNA: TGTGCCAGCAGCTTTACCGGGGGTCAACAAGAGACCCAGTACTTC. This chain connects TRBV5-5 to TRBJ2-5; tentatively, D is TRBD2 (6 bases). Germline V CDR1 and CDR2: SGHKS, YYEKEE (reference sequence). The length of the CDR3 is 15 residues. The V and J ends lost 2 bases and 2 bases respectively, with 13 bases between them. Supplemented by reference TRBV5-5 and TRBJ2-5, the full variable domain reads DAGVTQSPTHLIKTRGQQVTLRCSPISGHKSVSWYQQVLGQGPQFIFQYYEKEERGRGNFPDRFSARQFPNYSSELNVNALLLGDSALYLCASSFTGGQQETQYFGPGTRLLVL.

The V and J genes are TRBV5-1 and TRBJ1-1, with a tentative D call TRBD1 (6 bases). The CDR3 is made up of 15 amino acids. CDR1 SGHRS and CDR2 YFSETQ come from the germline V gene. V lost 0 bases, J lost 4 bases, and 13 bases lay in between. The CDR3 sequence: CASSLVGGHRTEAFF. The CDR3 bases are TGCGCCAGCAGCTTGGTAGGGGGACACCGCACTGAAGCTTTCTTT.

This clone came up a few times. The chain recombines TRBV6-1 with TRBJ1-6; TRBD1 might be the D (5 bases). The germline gives CDR1 MNHNS, CDR2 SASEGT. The CDR3 covers 14 residues. V gave up 5 bases and J gave up 4 bases, with 9 bases separating them. In nucleotides, the CDR3 is TGTGCCAGCAGTTCAGGGCCGTATAATTCACCCCTCCACTTT. It codes for CASSSGPYNSPLHF.

This clone was observed a few times. The V and J genes are TRBV6-5 and TRBJ1-2, with D perhaps matching TRBD1 (5 bases). Germline assignment: CDR1 MNHEY and CDR2 SVGAGI. Trimming removed 2 bases at V and 4 bases at J, with 5 bases between. This CDR3 is built from 12 residues. CDR3 sequence: CASSYGGYGYTF. CDR3 coding DNA: TGTGCCAGCAGTTACGGGGGCTATGGCTACACCTTC.

The V gene is TRBV14, the J gene TRBJ1-2, with D hard to call. Germline values: CDR1 SGHDN, CDR2 FVKESK. The germline V and J ends were trimmed by 7 bases and 8 bases, with 23 bases remaining between them. The CDR3 spans 15 residues. The CDR3 reads CASTPAGSLNGGYTF. Here the CDR3 DNA reads TGTGCCAGCACCCCCGCGGGCAGTCTGAACGGAGGCTACACCTTC.

The chain recombines TRBV5-1 with TRBJ1-2; D is undetermined. The CDR3 runs to 12 residues. The germline V gene encodes CDR1 SGHRS and CDR2 YFSETQ. V was trimmed by 4 bases and J by 8 bases, leaving 12 bases between them. CDR3 in DNA: TGCGCCAGCAGCGCTGGCCTGGGGGGCTACACCTTC. Protein product: CASSAGLGGYTF.

The V call is TRBV20-1, the J call TRBJ2-5; D gene ambiguous. The CDR3 loop spans 11 amino acids. The germline gives CDR1 DFQATT, CDR2 SNEGSKA (reference sequence). V dropped 4 bases and J dropped 5 bases, with 8 bases sitting between them. CDR3 sequence (DNA): TGCAGTGCTATACTTAGGGAGACCCAGTACTTC. Protein sequence: CSAILRETQYF.

This clone turned up a few times. The V gene is TRBV7-9, the J gene TRBJ2-5, with D possibly being TRBD1 (5 bases). This CDR3 has 15 amino acids. CDR1 and CDR2 (germline): SEHNR, FQNEAQ (reference sequence). V was shortened by 5 bases and J by 5 bases, with 18 bases between the two germline ends. This chain's CDR3 is CASSVGHLGLETQYF. CDR3 sequence (DNA): TGTGCCAGCAGCGTCGGACACCTAGGTCTGGAGACCCAGTACTTC.

The V call is TRBV2, the J call TRBJ1-6; 8 bases are a match to TRBD1. The ends lost 6 bases at V and 0 bases at J; junction bases unmatched: 10. The length of the CDR3 is 18 residues. Germline CDR1 SNHLY, CDR2 FYNNEI. Written as DNA, the CDR3 is TGTGCCAGCAGGCCCAGGGGGCGAGGAAGCTCCTATAATTCACCCCTCCACTTT. Translation gives CASRPRGRGSSYNSPLHF.

The chain joins TRBV27 to TRBJ1-2, with TRBD1 matching over 8 bases. Germline CDR1 MNHEY, CDR2 SMNVEV (reference sequence). The CDR3 covers 15 residues. V lost 2 bases to trimming and J lost 2 bases; unmatched junction nucleotides: 4. The CDR3 DNA reads as TGTGCCAGCAGTTTAACCCGGACAGGGAACTATGGCTACACCTTC. Translating gives CASSLTRTGNYGYTF.

The chain is built from TRBV15 and TRBJ2-7, with a tentative D call TRBD2 (6 bases). The CDR3 length is 14 residues. Germline V gives CDR1 LNHNV, CDR2 YYDKDF (reference sequence). Deletions cut 1 base from V and 6 bases from J, with 13 bases between. CDR3 coding DNA: TGTGCCACCAGCAGAGTCGGAGGGCCGGGCGAGCAGTACTTC. Its translation: CATSRVGGPGEQYF.

The chain uses TRBV18 and TRBJ2-3; no firm D call. V was cut by 3 bases and J by 10 bases, with 11 bases left in between. The germline gives CDR1 KGHSH, CDR2 LQKENI. The length of the CDR3 is 12 residues. The CDR3 DNA reads TGTGCCAGCTCACCGTCCGTAGAAGCGCAGTATTTT. This translates into CASSPSVEAQYF.

The rearrangement links TRBV2 to TRBJ2-5; D unclear. V was pared by 7 bases and J by 6 bases, with 18 bases between. Looked up from germline, CDR1 is SNHLY and CDR2 is FYNNEI. The CDR3 contains 14 residues. The CDR3 nucleotides are TGTGCCAGCAACGTCTTGGGTCTAGAGAAGACCCAGTACTTC. The encoded protein is CASNVLGLEKTQYF.